This entry concerns a single TCR beta chain. The target antigen is unknown. The sample is drawn from a study of T-cell memory formation after mild COVID-19. The authors produced TCR alpha and TCR beta cDNA libraries with sample barcodes and UMIs by 5'RACE using constant-segment primers. MiXCR, applied by TCRdb to the 5' RACE reads, yields one record per CDR3 protein. The sample contains roughly 110,000 distinct CDR3 sequences, 17% of which appear only once. V was pared by 0 bases and J by 0 bases, with 9 bases between. The germline V gene has CDR1 SGDLS and CDR2 YYNGEE. This CDR3 has 15 residues. General study findings and limits: Within pre-infection memory, some responding clones were found, suggesting cross-reactive memory joined. Contracting CD4+ clones were located mainly in CM and EM, and CD8+ clones in EMRA. A balance of CD4 and CD8 characterized clones contracting day 15 to 85, whereas later expanders leaned CD4+.

Source material: PBMCs or a T cell subset sorted from them (not recorded which). This TCR came from an adult woman who had mild COVID-19 (a few samples of this study predate the infection). Cell type and time point are not known. The chain recombines TRBV9 with TRBJ1-1, with D hard to call. The CDR3 DNA follows: TGTGCCAGCAGCGTAGCGGGGATTTTGAACACTGAAGCTTTCTTT. Its protein is CASSVAGILNTEAFF.